Below are 15 T cell receptor beta chains sequenced from a single sample in a study of T cell repertoires in cytomegalovirus infection. No antigen has been identified for these receptors. TCRdb re-derived calls from the reads in MiXCR, one entry per CDR3 protein. Of about 830,000 distinct CDR3 sequences listed, approximately 32% are singletons. This specimen consisted of cultured CD8+ T cells from PBMCs, obtained from culture after CMV antigen stimulation. These receptors all come from a human donor in good health (CMV status not recorded). Some clones in this sample may be carry-over from other donors' samples.

The CDR3 nucleotides are TGTGCCAGCAGTTTACAGGCCACGGATGGCTACACCTTC. The encoded protein is CASSLQATDGYTF. V is TRBV27 and J is TRBJ1-2; D not resolved. The CDR3 covers 13 residues. The germline gives CDR1 MNHEY, CDR2 SMNVEV (reference sequence). Trimming left V 2 bases short and J 6 bases short, with 10 bases between.

The rearrangement joins TRBV14 to TRBJ2-3, with 11 bases fitting TRBD2. CDR1 is SGHDN and CDR2 is FVKESK in the germline V gene. This CDR3 comprises 17 residues. V lost 0 bases and J lost 5; bases outside the gene matches: 7. CDR3 residues: CASSQEEVAGGLDTQYF. The CDR3 DNA sequence: TGTGCCAGCAGCCAAGAAGAGGTAGCGGGGGGGTTAGATACGCAGTATTTT.

The J gene is TRBJ1-3, the V gene TRBV19, with D possibly matching TRBD1 (6 bases). The CDR3 runs 15 residues. With 5 bases removed from V and 7 bases from J, the gap between germline ends came to 18 bases. Germline lookup yields CDR1 LNHDA and CDR2 SQIVND (reference sequence). The CDR3 nucleotides read TGTGCCAGTAGTTTCGGACCAGGGGCCATGAACACCATATATTTT. Translating gives CASSFGPGAMNTIYF. The full variable domain, rest sourced from reference TRBV19 and TRBJ1-3, is DGGITQSPKYLFRKEGQNVTLSCEQNLNHDAMYWYRQDPGQGLRLIYYSQIVNDFQKGDIAEGYSVSREKKESFPLTVTSAQKNPTAFYLCASSFGPGAMNTIYFGEGSWLTVV.

V is TRBV4-3 and J is TRBJ2-1; the match to TRBD2 covers 8 bases. Germline trimming cut 1 base from V and 8 bases from J; bases unmatched to any gene: 10. This CDR3 is 16 amino acids long. CDR1 is LGHNA, CDR2 YSLEER, per germline. CDR3: CASSQGVAGGKYEQFF. The CDR3 DNA follows: TGCGCCAGCAGCCAAGGGGTTGCGGGGGGTAAATATGAGCAGTTCTTC.

V and J are TRBV19 and TRBJ2-7, with D perhaps TRBD1 (6 bases). Germline CDR1 reads LNHDA; CDR2 reads SQIVND (reference sequence). The CDR3 length is 13 residues. Trimming took off 7 bases at V and 3 bases at J, with 13 bases between the two ends. The CDR3 DNA reads as TGTGCCAGTACATCGGGACAAAACTACGAGCAGTACTTC. Protein product: CASTSGQNYEQYF.

This chain connects TRBV19 to TRBJ2-1, with 8 bases aligning to TRBD1. This CDR3 is 19 amino acids long. CDR1 and CDR2 (germline): LNHDA, SQIVND (reference sequence). Germline trimming cut 5 bases from V and 2 bases from J; bases unmatched to any gene: 17. The CDR3 region is CASSPGQGFDRIPYNEQFF. The CDR3 coding sequence is TGTGCCAGTAGTCCAGGACAGGGATTTGATCGAATTCCCTACAATGAGCAGTTCTTC.

This clonotype was detected a few times. The chain has TRBV7-9 and TRBJ1-4; no clear D gene. CDR3 length equals 15 residues. Trimming removed 1 base at V and 5 bases at J, with 11 bases between. CDR1 and CDR2 (germline): SEHNR, FQNEAQ (reference sequence). The CDR3 reads CASSLGPQQNEKLFF. In DNA form, the CDR3 reads TGTGCCAGCAGCTTAGGCCCACAACAGAATGAAAAACTGTTTTTT.

In its sample, this clonotype was seen a few times. The gene calls are TRBV27 and TRBJ2-2, with D perhaps matching TRBD1 (5 bases). The V and J ends lost 6 bases and 4 bases respectively, with 12 bases between them. CDR3 size: 14 residues. Germline CDR1 reads MNHEY; CDR2 reads SMNVEV (reference sequence). The CDR3 region has the DNA TGTGCCAGCAGCCCCGTGGGGCCCACCGGGGAGCTGTTTTTT. Protein sequence: CASSPVGPTGELFF.

This clonotype was observed a few times. The rearrangement links TRBV6-6 to TRBJ2-7, with D hard to call. This CDR3 contains 18 residues. V was clipped by 7 bases and J by 3 bases, with 28 bases between them. Germline V lookup: CDR1 MNHNY, CDR2 SVGAGI (reference sequence). CDR3 in amino acids: CASTKTPNQVYYYYEQYV. In DNA, the CDR3 is TGTGCCAGCACAAAGACACCCAATCAGGTATATTACTACTACGAGCAGTACGTC.

The chain carries TRBV10-3 and TRBJ2-3; possibly TRBD1 for D (5 bases). The CDR3 extends over 16 amino acids. With 6 bases removed from V and 3 bases from J, the gap between germline ends came to 19 bases. The germline V gene encodes CDR1 ENHRY and CDR2 SYGVKD. The CDR3 region has the DNA TGTGCCATCAGGACGAGGACAACCCAAAGGACAGATACGCAGTATTTT. Protein product: CAIRTRTTQRTDTQYF.

This clonotype was picked up a small number of times. The chain recombines TRBV19 with TRBJ2-3; D not resolved. Germline V gene data show CDR1 as LNHDA and CDR2 as SQIVND (reference sequence). V lost 3 bases and J 5 bases, leaving 9 bases between the germline ends. This CDR3 has 13 amino acids. Here the CDR3 DNA reads TGTGCCAGTAGTATGACTTCAGGAGATACGCAGTATTTT. Translated: CASSMTSGDTQYF.

This clonotype came up once. The chain couples TRBV19 to TRBJ2-7; TRBD1 matches 12 bases. V was pared by 7 bases and J by 5 bases, with 12 bases of the junction left unmatched. Germline V gene data show CDR1 as LNHDA and CDR2 as SQIVND (reference sequence). The CDR3 totals 16 residues. The CDR3 bases are TGTGCCAGTACCCCGAGGGGACAGGGGGCAACCCACGAGCAGTACTTC. The encoded protein is CASTPRGQGATHEQYF.

This clonotype was recorded at least ten times. The chain links TRBV7-8 to TRBJ1-6, with a tentative D call TRBD1 (6 bases). V gave up 7 bases and J gave up 0 bases, with 16 bases separating them. Germline V gene sequence: CDR1 SGHVS, CDR2 FQNEAQ. The CDR3 has 17 amino acids. In nucleotides, the CDR3 is TGTGCCAGCATGGGAGGGGGATCAAGCTCCTATAATTCACCCCTCCACTTT. This encodes CASMGGGSSSYNSPLHF.

V usage is TRBV7-8 and J usage is TRBJ1-6; no reliable D call. From germline, CDR1 is SGHVS and CDR2 FQNEAQ. V was cut by 4 bases and J by 2 bases, with 0 bases left in between. The CDR3 contains 12 residues. The CDR3 region is CASSSYNSPLHF. CDR3 DNA: TGTGCCAGCAGCTCCTATAATTCACCCCTCCACTTT.

This clonotype was picked up many times. J is TRBJ1-2 and V is TRBV7-2; 7 bases are a match to TRBD1. The length of the CDR3 is 16 residues. The V segment lost 5 bases and the J segment 8 bases; nucleotides outside the gene matches: 17. CDR1 SGHTA and CDR2 FQGNSA come from the germline V gene. This CDR3 is CASSIGTALPGDGYTF. In nucleotides, the CDR3 is TGTGCCAGCAGCATCGGGACAGCCCTCCCGGGGGACGGCTACACCTTC. The full variable domain, completed using reference TRBV7-2 and TRBJ1-2, is GAGVSQSPSNKVTEKGKDVELRCDPISGHTALYWYRQSLGQGLEFLIYFQGNSAPDKSGLPSDRFSAERTGGSVSTLTIQRTQQEDSAVYLCASSIGTALPGDGYTFGSGTRLTVV.